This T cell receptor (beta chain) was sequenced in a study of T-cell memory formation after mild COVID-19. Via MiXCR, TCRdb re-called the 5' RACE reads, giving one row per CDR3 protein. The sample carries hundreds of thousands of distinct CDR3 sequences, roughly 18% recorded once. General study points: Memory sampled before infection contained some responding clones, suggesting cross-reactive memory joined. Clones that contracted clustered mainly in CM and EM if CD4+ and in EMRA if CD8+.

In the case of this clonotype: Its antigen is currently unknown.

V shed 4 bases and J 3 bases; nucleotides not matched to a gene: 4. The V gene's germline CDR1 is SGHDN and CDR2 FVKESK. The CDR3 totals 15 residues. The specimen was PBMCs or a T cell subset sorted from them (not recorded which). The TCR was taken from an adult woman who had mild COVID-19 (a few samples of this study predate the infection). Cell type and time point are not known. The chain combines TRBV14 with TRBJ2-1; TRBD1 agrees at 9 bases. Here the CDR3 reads CASSRGTGIYNEQFF. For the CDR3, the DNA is TGTGCCAGCAGCCGCGGGACAGGGATCTACAATGAGCAGTTCTTC.